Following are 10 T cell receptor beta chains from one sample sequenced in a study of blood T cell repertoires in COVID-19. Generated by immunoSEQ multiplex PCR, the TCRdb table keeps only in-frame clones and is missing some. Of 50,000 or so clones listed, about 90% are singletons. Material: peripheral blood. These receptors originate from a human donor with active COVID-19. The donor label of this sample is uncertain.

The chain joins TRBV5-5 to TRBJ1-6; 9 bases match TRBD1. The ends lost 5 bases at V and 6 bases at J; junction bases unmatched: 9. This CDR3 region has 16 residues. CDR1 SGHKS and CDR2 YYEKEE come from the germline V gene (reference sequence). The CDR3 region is CASRRQGEITNSPLHF. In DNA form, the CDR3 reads TGTGCCAGCAGACGACAGGGGGAAATTACTAATTCACCCCTCCACTTT.

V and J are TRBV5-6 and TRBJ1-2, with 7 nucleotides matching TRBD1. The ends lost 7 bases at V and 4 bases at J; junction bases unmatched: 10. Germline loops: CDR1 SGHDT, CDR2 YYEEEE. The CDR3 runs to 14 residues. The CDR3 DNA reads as TGTGCCAGCTCCGATACAGGGGCACCCTATGGCTACACCTTC. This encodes CASSDTGAPYGYTF.

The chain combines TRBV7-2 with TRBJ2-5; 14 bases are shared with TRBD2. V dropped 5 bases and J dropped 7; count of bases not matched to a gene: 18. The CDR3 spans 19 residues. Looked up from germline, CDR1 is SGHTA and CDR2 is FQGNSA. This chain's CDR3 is CASSLLTGTSGGRPRTQYF. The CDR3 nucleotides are TGTGCCAGCAGCCTACTCACCGGGACTAGCGGGGGCCGCCCCCGGACCCAGTACTTC.

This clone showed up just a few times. The DNA for the CDR3 is TGTGCCAGCAGCTTAACACTCCGAGGGCATGGCTACACCTTC. Translating gives CASSLTLRGHGYTF. J is TRBJ1-2 and V is TRBV7-3; the D is unclear. V was pared by 0 bases and J by 6 bases, with 11 bases between. The CDR3 spans 14 residues. The germline gives CDR1 SGHTA, CDR2 FQGTGA. Full variable domain (missing parts from reference TRBV7-3 and TRBJ1-2): GAGVSQTPSNKVTEKGKYVELRCDPISGHTALYWYRQSLGQGPEFLIYFQGTGAADDSGLPNDRFFAVRPEGSVSTLKIQRTERGDSAVYLCASSLTLRGHGYTFGSGTRLTVV.

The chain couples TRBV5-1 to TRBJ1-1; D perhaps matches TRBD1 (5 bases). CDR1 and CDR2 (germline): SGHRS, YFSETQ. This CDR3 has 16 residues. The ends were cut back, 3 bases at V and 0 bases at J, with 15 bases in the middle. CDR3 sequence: CASSSPRGGLNTEAFF. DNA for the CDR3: TGCGCCAGCAGCTCCCCCCGGGGGGGGTTGAACACTGAAGCTTTCTTT.

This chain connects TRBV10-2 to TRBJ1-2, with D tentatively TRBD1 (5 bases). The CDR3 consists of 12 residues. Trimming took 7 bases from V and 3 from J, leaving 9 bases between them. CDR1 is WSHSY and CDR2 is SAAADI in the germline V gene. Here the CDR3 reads CASTGGDYGYTF. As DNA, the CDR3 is TGCGCCAGCACGGGGGGAGACTATGGCTACACCTTC.

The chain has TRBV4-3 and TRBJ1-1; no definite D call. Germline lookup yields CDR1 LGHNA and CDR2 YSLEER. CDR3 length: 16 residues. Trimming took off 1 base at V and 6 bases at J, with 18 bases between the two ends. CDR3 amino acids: CASSQAYWQVGPEAFF. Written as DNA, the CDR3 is TGCGCCAGCAGCCAAGCTTATTGGCAGGTCGGCCCTGAAGCTTTCTTT.

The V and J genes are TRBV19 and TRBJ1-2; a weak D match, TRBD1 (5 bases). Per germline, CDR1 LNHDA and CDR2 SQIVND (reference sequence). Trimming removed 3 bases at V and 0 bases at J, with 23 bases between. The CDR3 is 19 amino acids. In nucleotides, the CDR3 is TGTGCCAGTAGTATGGAACGGGTGCGTGGCAGGGTAGCTAACTATGGCTACACCTTC. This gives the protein CASSMERVRGRVANYGYTF. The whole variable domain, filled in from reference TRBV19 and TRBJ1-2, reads DGGITQSPKYLFRKEGQNVTLSCEQNLNHDAMYWYRQDPGQGLRLIYYSQIVNDFQKGDIAEGYSVSREKKESFPLTVTSAQKNPTAFYLCASSMERVRGRVANYGYTFGSGTRLTVV.

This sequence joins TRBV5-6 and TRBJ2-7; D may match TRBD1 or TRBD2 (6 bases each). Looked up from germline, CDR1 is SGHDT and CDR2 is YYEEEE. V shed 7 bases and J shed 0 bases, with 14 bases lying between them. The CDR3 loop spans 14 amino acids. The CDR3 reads CASGLGGISYEQYF. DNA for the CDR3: TGTGCCAGCGGCCTGGGGGGCATCTCCTACGAGCAGTACTTC.

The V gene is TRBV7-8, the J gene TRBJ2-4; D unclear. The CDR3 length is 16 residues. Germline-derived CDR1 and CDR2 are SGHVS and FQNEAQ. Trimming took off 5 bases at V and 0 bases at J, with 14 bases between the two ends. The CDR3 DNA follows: TGTGCCAGCAGCCGAGCTCCTATTGTAGCCAAAAACATTCAGTACTTC. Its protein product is CASSRAPIVAKNIQYF.